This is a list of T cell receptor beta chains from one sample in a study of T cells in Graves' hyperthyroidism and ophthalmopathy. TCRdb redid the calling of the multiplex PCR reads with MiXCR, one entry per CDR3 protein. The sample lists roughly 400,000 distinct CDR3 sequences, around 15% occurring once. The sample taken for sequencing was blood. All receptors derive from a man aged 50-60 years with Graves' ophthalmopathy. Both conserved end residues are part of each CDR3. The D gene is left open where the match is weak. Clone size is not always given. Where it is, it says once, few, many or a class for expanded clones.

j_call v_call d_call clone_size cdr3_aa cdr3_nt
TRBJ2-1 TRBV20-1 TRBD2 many CSARIGVAGVYNEQFF TGCAGTGCTAGAATCGGGGTTGCGGGGGTCTACAATGAGCAGTTCTTC
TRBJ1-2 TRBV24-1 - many CATSDRTVPRGYTF TGTGCCACCAGTGACCGCACGGTGCCACGGGGCTACACCTTC
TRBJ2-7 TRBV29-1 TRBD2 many CSVVHPSGGPYEQYF TGCAGCGTGGTCCACCCTAGCGGGGGGCCCTACGAGCAGTACTTC
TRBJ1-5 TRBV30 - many CAWSSGWAQPQHF TGTGCCTGGAGTTCGGGTTGGGCTCAGCCCCAGCATTTT
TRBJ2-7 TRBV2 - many CASERSILYEQYF TGTGCCTCCGAGAGGAGTATCCTCTACGAGCAGTACTTC
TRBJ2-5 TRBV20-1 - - CSARGQGGTEETQYF TGCAGCGCCCGTGGGCAGGGGGGCACTGAAGAGACCCAGTACTTC
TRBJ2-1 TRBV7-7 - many CASSLAPNLGAASSYNEQFF TGTGCTAGCAGCTTAGCGCCGAACCTCGGAGCGGCAAGCTCCTACAATGAGCAGTTCTTC
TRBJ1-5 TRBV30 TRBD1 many CAWSKGQGVNQPQHF TGTGCCTGGAGTAAGGGACAGGGTGTAAATCAGCCCCAGCATTTT
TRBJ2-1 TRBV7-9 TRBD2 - CASSGGPGLAGVYEQFF TGTGCCAGCAGCGGGGGGCCGGGACTAGCGGGAGTTTATGAGCAGTTCTTC
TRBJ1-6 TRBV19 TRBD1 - CATHGPHRGSINSPLHF TGTGCCACCCATGGGCCCCACAGGGGATCTATTAATTCACCCCTCCACTTT
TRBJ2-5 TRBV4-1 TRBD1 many CASSQTSLRGQTKETQYF TGCGCCAGCAGCCAAACCTCCTTAAGGGGACAGACAAAAGAGACCCAGTACTTC
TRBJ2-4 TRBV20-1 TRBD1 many CSARDSGWQIQYF TGCAGTGCGAGGGACAGCGGATGGCAGATTCAGTACTTC
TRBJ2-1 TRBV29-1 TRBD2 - CSVEWREVTYNEQFF TGCAGCGTTGAATGGCGGGAGGTAACCTACAATGAGCAGTTCTTC
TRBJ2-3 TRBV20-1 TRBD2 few CSASELAGGAVTDTQYF TGCAGTGCTAGTGAACTAGCGGGAGGAGCGGTCACAGATACGCAGTATTTT
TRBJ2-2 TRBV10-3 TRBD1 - CAITTGANTGELFF TGTGCCATCACTACAGGGGCCAACACCGGGGAGCTGTTTTTT
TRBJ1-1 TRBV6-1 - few CASIRGAASNTEAFF TGTGCCAGCATACGTGGGGCCGCATCGAACACTGAAGCTTTCTTT
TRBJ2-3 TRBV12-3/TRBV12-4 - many CASSFASTDTQYF TGTGCCAGCAGTTTCGCTAGCACAGATACGCAGTATTTT
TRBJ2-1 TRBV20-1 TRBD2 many CSARQGTSGYNEQFF TGCAGTGCTAGGCAGGGTACTAGCGGGTATAATGAGCAGTTCTTC
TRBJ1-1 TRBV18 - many CASSSALTEAFF TGTGCCAGCTCATCCGCCCTCACTGAAGCTTTCTTT
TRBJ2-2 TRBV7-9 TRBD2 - CASSPGGHGELFF TGTGCCAGCAGCCCGGGGGGGCACGGGGAGCTGTTTTTT
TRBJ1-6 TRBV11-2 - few CASTHGLEAGAAIKNSPLHF TGTGCCAGCACCCACGGACTCGAGGCAGGGGCGGCAATAAAAAATTCACCCCTCCACTTT
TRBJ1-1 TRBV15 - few CATREGGRTFF TGTGCCACCCGAGAGGGGGGGAGAACTTTCTTT
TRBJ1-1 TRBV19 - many CASNQPLEMPWGNTEAFF TGTGCCAGTAACCAACCGTTAGAGATGCCGTGGGGGAACACTGAAGCTTTCTTT
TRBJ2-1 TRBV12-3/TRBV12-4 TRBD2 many CASGITSGDSEQFF TGTGCCAGCGGCATAACTAGCGGGGATTCTGAGCAGTTCTTC
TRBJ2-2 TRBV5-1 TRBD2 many CASSLSLADTGELFF TGCGCCAGCAGCTTGAGTCTAGCGGACACCGGGGAGCTGTTTTTT
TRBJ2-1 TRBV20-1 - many CSANTQGNEQFF TGCAGTGCCAACACCCAGGGAAATGAGCAGTTCTTC
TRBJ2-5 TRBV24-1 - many CATSDFKGAETQYF TGTGCCACCAGTGATTTCAAGGGCGCAGAGACCCAGTACTTC
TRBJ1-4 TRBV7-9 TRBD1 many CASRTGFEKLFF TGTGCCAGCAGGACAGGGTTTGAAAAACTGTTTTTT
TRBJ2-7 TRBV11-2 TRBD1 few CASSLGQGVSYEQYF TGTGCCAGCAGCTTAGGACAGGGCGTTTCCTACGAGCAGTACTTC
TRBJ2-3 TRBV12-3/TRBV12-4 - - CASSFHTGTTSTDTQYF TGTGCCAGCAGTTTCCATACCGGGACAACTAGCACAGATACGCAGTATTTT
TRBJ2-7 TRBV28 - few CASSPGGTYSYEQYF TGTGCCAGCAGCCCTGGGGGGACCTACTCCTACGAGCAGTACTTC
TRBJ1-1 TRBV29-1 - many CSVEENGGGTEAFF TGCAGCGTTGAAGAGAACGGGGGCGGCACTGAAGCTTTCTTT
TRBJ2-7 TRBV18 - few CASSPRQGSLYEQYF TGTGCCAGCTCACCACGGCAGGGAAGTCTCTACGAGCAGTACTTC
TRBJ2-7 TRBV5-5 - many CASSWDGRVEQYF TGTGCCAGCAGCTGGGACGGCCGGGTAGAGCAGTACTTC
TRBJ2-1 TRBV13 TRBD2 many CASSLGLLAGADNEQFF TGTGCCAGCAGCTTAGGCCTCCTAGCGGGAGCGGACAATGAGCAGTTCTTC
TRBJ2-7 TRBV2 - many CASSVGQTKTYEQYF TGTGCCAGCAGTGTCGGACAGACCAAGACCTACGAGCAGTACTTC
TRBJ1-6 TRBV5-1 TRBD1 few CASSREQGVTNSPLHF TGCGCCAGCAGCAGAGAACAGGGGGTGACTAATTCACCCCTCCACTTT
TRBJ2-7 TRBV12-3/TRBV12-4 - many CASTLSGRAYEQYF TGTGCCAGCACCCTAAGTGGCAGGGCATACGAGCAGTACTTC
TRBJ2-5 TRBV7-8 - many CASSLGRRKGPISQETQYF TGTGCCAGCAGCTTAGGTCGCAGGAAGGGCCCAATTTCCCAAGAGACCCAGTACTTC
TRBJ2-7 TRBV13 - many CASSLSEYEQYF TGTGCCAGCAGCTTAAGCGAATACGAGCAGTACTTC
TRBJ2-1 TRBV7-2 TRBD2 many CASSLALVSGGYNEQFF TGTGCCAGCAGCTTAGCGTTGGTTAGCGGGGGGTACAATGAGCAGTTCTTC
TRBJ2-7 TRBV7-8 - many CASSLLAPSEQYF TGTGCCAGCAGCTTACTAGCTCCCTCCGAGCAGTACTTC